This is a list of T cell receptor beta chains from one sample in a study of PD-L1 blockade in urothelial cancer. Generated by immunoSEQ multiplex PCR, the TCRdb table keeps only in-frame clones and is missing some. Of 35,000 to 40,000 clones listed, roughly a third are singletons. The specimen comprised tumor tissue, sampled before atezolizumab (anti-PD-L1) treatment. Receptors originate from a man aged 55 to 70 with urothelial cancer. CDR3s include the opening cysteine and the closing phenylalanine or tryptophan. D genes are given only for firm matches. The listing skips clone size in some rows; elsewhere it reads once, few, many or a size class.

v_call,j_call,d_call,clone_size,cdr3_nt,cdr3_aa
TRBV25-1,TRBJ2-3,.,.,TGTGCCAGCAGTGACCAAGACAGCGCGAGCACAGATACGCAGTATTTT,CASSDQDSASTDTQYF
TRBV19,TRBJ1-2,TRBD1,.,TGTGCCAGTACGCAGGACAGGGCCGTGAGGCGTAACTATGGCTACACCTTC,CASTQDRAVRRNYGYTF
TRBV1,TRBJ2-2,.,.,TGCGCCAGCAGCCAAGATACGACTAGCGGGACGAACACCGGGGAGCTGTTTTTT,CASSQDTTSGTNTGELFF
TRBV30,TRBJ1-6,.,once,TGTGCCTGGACCATGAGGGTTTCTGCACCCCTCCACTTT,CAWTMRVSAPLHF
TRBV8-2,TRBJ1-4,.,few,TGTGCCAGCGCTAGAGCCCCCAGAGCTAATGAAAAACTGTTTTTT,CASARAPRANEKLFF
TRBV6-8,TRBJ2-3,TRBD1,.,TGTGCCAGCAGAAACACCACCTCCGGGACAGGGGGCACAGATACGCAGTATTTT,CASRNTTSGTGGTDTQYF
TRBV18,TRBJ2-7,.,.,TGTGCCAGCTCACCCCGTAGCTACGAGCAGTACTTC,CASSPRSYEQYF
TRBV16,TRBJ2-7,.,.,TGTGCCAGCAGCCAATTTGAAGAGTCCTACGAGCAGTACTTC,CASSQFEESYEQYF
TRBV6-8,TRBJ1-2,.,many,TGTGCCAGCAGTTACTCGCACAGATCTAACTATGGCTACACCTTC,CASSYSHRSNYGYTF
TRBV6-8,TRBJ1-1,.,few,TGTGCCAGCAGATATACCCCAGACAAGACAGTGAACACTGAAGCTTTCTTT,CASRYTPDKTVNTEAFF
TRBV6-8,TRBJ2-1,TRBD2,few,TGTGCCAGCAGCCTAGCGGGCCTCTACAATGAGCAGTTCTTC,CASSLAGLYNEQFF
TRBV6-8,TRBJ2-7,TRBD1,few,TGTGCCAGCAGTATATACGGGACAGGGGCTTACGAGCAGTACTTC,CASSIYGTGAYEQYF
TRBV10-2,TRBJ2-7,.,.,TGCGCCAGCAGTGATGGTGGCAGGGACTACGAGCAGTACTTC,CASSDGGRDYEQYF
TRBV28,TRBJ1-5,.,.,TGTGCCAGCAGTCAAGACAGAAGCAATCAGCCCCAGCATTTT,CASSQDRSNQPQHF
TRBV5-1,TRBJ1-5,.,.,TGCGCCAGCAGCCCCTATGGCCAAGCCAATCAGCCCCAGCATTTT,CASSPYGQANQPQHF
TRBV7-7,TRBJ2-3,.,few,TGTGCCAGCAGCCTGAGGCGTACTACAGATACGCAGTATTTT,CASSLRRTTDTQYF
TRBV7-5,TRBJ1-4,.,many,TGTGCCAGCAGCTCCGACAGGGTATACACAACTAATGAAAAACTGTTTTTT,CASSSDRVYTTNEKLFF
TRBV18,TRBJ1-1,.,.,TGTGCCAGCTCACCACTTGAAGGAATAGGCGGCACTGAAGCTTTCTTT,CASSPLEGIGGTEAFF
TRBV29-1,TRBJ2-1,TRBD1,.,TGCAGCGCTACCGGGACAGGGTACAATGAGCAGTTCTTC,CSATGTGYNEQFF
TRBV30,TRBJ1-1,TRBD1,few,TGTGCCTGGAGCCTTTCTACAGGGGCCAGCACTGAAGCTTTCTTT,CAWSLSTGASTEAFF
TRBV6-8,TRBJ1-2,.,few,TGTGCCAGCAGTGAGGCAGGGGTTGGCTACACCTTC,CASSEAGVGYTF
TRBV1,TRBJ2-7,.,many,TGCGCCAGCAGCCAAGTCCAGACTTTCTACGAGCAGTACTTC,CASSQVQTFYEQYF
TRBV19,TRBJ2-2,TRBD2,once,TGTGCCACTGGACTAGCGGGGGACCACACCGGGGAGCTGTTTTTT,CATGLAGDHTGELFF
TRBV11-3,TRBJ2-2,.,few,TGTGCCAGCAGCTTAGGCAGGGGCAACGGGGAGCTGTTTTTT,CASSLGRGNGELFF
TRBV11-3,TRBJ1-1,TRBD1,few,TGTGCCAGCAGCTTAGACCCCCGGACAGGAGTTGAAGCTTTCTTT,CASSLDPRTGVEAFF
TRBV6-7,TRBJ1-5,.,few,TGTGCCAGCAGTTTAATCGCCGACAGCCGCAATCAGCCCCAGCATTTT,CASSLIADSRNQPQHF
TRBV6-8,TRBJ1-4,TRBD1,many,TGTGCCATCAGCAGGGGGGGCTCTGAAAAACTGTTTTTT,CAISRGGSEKLFF
TRBV9,TRBJ2-1,TRBD2,.,TGTGCCAGCAGCGCTCTAGCGGTCTCCTACAATGAGCAGTTCTTC,CASSALAVSYNEQFF
TRBV14,TRBJ2-1,.,.,TGTGCCAGCAGCCAAGATTGGGGTGACGAGCAGTTCTTC,CASSQDWGDEQFF
TRBV29-1,TRBJ2-5,TRBD1,.,TGCAGCGCCCCGGGGACAGGGAGGTTAGAGACCCAGTACTTC,CSAPGTGRLETQYF
TRBV19,TRBJ1-2,TRBD1,.,TGTGCCAGTAGATCGGGACAGGGTCCCTATGGCTACACCTTC,CASRSGQGPYGYTF
TRBV9,TRBJ2-7,.,few,TGTGCCAGCGGCGCGGCGGGCTCCTACGAGCAGTACTTC,CASGAAGSYEQYF
TRBV28,TRBJ2-3,.,.,TGTGCCAGCAGCCCATTAGACGGGCGCACAGATACGCAGTATTTT,CASSPLDGRTDTQYF